This T cell receptor (beta chain) was captured by sequencing in a study of control samples from healthy donors and cancer patients. The CDR3 covers 18 residues. Germline CDR1 reads MDHEN; CDR2 reads SYDVKM. J lost 0 bases, V lost 6 bases, and 12 bases had no gene match. This clone was found once. Generated by immunoSEQ multiplex PCR, the TCRdb table keeps only in-frame clones and is missing some. The table shows about 150,000 clones, with 93% occurring only once. The V and J genes are TRBV28 and TRBJ2-2; 8 bases are a match to TRBD1. Sequencing was performed on blood. This TCR was sampled from a man aged 45 to 65 in good health. CDR3: CASRVGQAPGANTGELFF. The CDR3 region has the DNA TGTGCCAGCAGGGTGGGACAGGCCCCCGGAGCGAACACCGGGGAGCTGTTTTTT.